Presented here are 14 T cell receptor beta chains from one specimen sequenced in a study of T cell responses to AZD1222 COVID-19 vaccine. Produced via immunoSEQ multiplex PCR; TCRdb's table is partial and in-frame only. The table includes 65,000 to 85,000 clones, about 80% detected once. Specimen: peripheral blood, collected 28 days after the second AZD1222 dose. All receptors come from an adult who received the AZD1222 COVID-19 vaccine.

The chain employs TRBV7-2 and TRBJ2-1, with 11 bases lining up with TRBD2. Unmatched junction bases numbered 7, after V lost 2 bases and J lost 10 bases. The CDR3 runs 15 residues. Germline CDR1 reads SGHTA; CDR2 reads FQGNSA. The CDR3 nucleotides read TGTGCCAGCAGCTTATCTATAGCGGGGGGGCAAGAGCAGTTCTTC. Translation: CASSLSIAGGQEQFF.

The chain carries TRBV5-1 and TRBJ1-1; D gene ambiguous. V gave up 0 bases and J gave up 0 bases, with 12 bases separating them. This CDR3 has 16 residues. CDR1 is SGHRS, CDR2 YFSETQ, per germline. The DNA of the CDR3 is TGCGCCAGCAGCTTGGACCCCCCGGGATTGAACACTGAAGCTTTCTTT. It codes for CASSLDPPGLNTEAFF.

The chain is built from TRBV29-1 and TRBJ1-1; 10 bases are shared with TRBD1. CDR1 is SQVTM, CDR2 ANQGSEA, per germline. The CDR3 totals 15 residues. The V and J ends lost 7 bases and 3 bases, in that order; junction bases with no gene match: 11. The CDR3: CSGEPGQGKDTEAFF. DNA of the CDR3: TGCAGCGGTGAGCCGGGACAGGGGAAGGACACTGAAGCTTTCTTT.

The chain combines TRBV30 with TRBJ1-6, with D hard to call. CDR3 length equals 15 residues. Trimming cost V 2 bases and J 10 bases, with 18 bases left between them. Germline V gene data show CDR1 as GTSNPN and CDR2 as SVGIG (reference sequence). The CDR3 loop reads CAWSQVEILGSPLHF. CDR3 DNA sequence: TGTGCCTGGAGTCAGGTAGAAATTTTGGGGTCACCCCTCCACTTT.

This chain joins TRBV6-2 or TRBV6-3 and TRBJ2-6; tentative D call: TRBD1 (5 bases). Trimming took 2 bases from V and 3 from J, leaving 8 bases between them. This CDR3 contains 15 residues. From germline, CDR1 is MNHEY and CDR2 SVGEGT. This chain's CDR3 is CASSYRGSGANVLTF. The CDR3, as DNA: TGTGCCAGCAGTTACAGGGGAAGTGGGGCCAACGTCCTGACTTTC.

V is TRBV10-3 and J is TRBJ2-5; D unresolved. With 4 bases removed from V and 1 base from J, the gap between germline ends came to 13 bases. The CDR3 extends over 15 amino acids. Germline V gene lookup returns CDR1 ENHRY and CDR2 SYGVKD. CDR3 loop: CAISGNIQAQETQYF. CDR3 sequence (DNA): TGTGCCATCAGTGGAAACATCCAGGCCCAAGAGACCCAGTACTTC.

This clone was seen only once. The CDR3 region has the DNA TGCGCCAGCAGCATGCGATGGGGCGTTAATGAAAAACTGTTTTTT. The encoded protein is CASSMRWGVNEKLFF. This chain joins TRBV5-1 and TRBJ1-4, with D perhaps TRBD1 (5 bases). V was cut by 4 bases and J by 4 bases, with 14 bases left in between. There are 15 residues in the CDR3. Germline-derived CDR1 and CDR2 are SGHRS and YFSETQ.

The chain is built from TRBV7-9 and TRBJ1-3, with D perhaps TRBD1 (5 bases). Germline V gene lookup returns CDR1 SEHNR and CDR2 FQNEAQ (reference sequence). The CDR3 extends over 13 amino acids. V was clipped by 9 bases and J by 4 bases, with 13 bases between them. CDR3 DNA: TGTGCCAGGGACACGGAAGGGGGAAACACCATATATTTT. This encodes CARDTEGGNTIYF. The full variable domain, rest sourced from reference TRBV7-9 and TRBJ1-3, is DTGVSQNPRHKITKRGQNVTFRCDPISEHNRLYWYRQTLGQGPEFLTYFQNEAQLEKSRLLSDRFSAERPKGSFSTLEIQRTEQGDSAMYLCARDTEGGNTIYFGEGSWLTVV.

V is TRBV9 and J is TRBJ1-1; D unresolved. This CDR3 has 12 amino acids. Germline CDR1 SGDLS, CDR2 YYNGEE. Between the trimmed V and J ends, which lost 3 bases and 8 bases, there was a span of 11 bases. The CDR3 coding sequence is TGTGCCAGCAGCGGGACCCAGGCGGAAGCTTTCTTT. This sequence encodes CASSGTQAEAFF.

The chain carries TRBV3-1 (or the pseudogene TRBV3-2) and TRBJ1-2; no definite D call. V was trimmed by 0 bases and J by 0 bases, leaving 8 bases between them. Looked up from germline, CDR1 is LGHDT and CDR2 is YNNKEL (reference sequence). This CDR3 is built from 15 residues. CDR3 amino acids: CASSQDGLANYGYTF. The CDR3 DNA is TGTGCCAGCAGCCAAGATGGGTTAGCTAACTATGGCTACACCTTC.

The chain's CDR3 is CASSLEGNNEKLFF. The DNA of the CDR3 is TGCGCCAGCAGCTTGGAAGGGAATAATGAAAAACTGTTTTTT. The chain uses TRBV5-1 and TRBJ1-4; no firm D call. The germline V gene has CDR1 SGHRS and CDR2 YFSETQ. The CDR3 has 14 amino acids. Trimming pared 0 bases from V and 4 bases from J, leaving 7 bases between.

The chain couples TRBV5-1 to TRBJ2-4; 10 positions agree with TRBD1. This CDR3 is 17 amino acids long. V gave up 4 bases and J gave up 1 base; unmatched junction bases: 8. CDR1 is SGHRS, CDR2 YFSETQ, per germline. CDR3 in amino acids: CASSEGTGEMAKNIQYF. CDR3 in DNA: TGCGCCAGCAGCGAGGGGACAGGGGAGATGGCCAAAAACATTCAGTACTTC.

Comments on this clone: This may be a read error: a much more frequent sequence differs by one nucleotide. CDR3 sequence reads: CASSQFYEQYF. The CDR3 DNA reads TGTGCCAGCAGCCAATTCTACGAGCAGTACTTC. The rearrangement joins TRBV11-2 to TRBJ2-7; D call uncertain. The CDR3 is 11 residues long. V shed 5 bases and J shed 3 bases, with 5 bases lying between them. Germline CDR1 reads SGHAT; CDR2 reads FQNNGV. Supplemented by reference TRBV11-2 and TRBJ2-7, the full variable domain reads EAGVAQSPRYKIIEKRQSVAFWCNPISGHATLYWYQQILGQGPKLLIQFQNNGVVDDSQLPKDRFSAERLKGVDSTLKIQPAKLEDSAVYLCASSQFYEQYFGPGTRLTVT.

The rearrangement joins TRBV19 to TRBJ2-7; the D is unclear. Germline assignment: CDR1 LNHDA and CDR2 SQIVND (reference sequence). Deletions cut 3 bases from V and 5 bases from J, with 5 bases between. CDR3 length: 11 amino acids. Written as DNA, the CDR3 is TGTGCCAGTAGTATCGTAAACGAGCAGTACTTC. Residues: CASSIVNEQYF.